This T cell receptor beta chain was documented in a study of T cell responses to AZD1222 COVID-19 vaccine. With regard to this clone: Its antigen is unknown.

Notes on the study in general: There were vaccine-associated CD4 TCRs across spike, dominant at 160-218 and 743-854.

Trimming pared 8 bases from V and 0 bases from J, leaving 16 bases between. This CDR3 is built from 16 residues. In germline, CDR1 is ENHRY, CDR2 SYGVKD. Clones were read by immunoSEQ multiplex PCR, and TCRdb kept only the in-frame ones, dropping some. The sample lists about 130,000 clones, 80% to 95% seen once, with more than 3.5% in the top ten. The clonotype originates from an adult in good health. This sample comprised peripheral blood, obtained on day 0 of AZD1222 vaccination. The rearrangement uses TRBV10-3 and TRBJ2-2; D ambiguous. The CDR3 DNA is TGTGCCATCCGGGCGGTAGCTGGGTCGAACACCGGGGAGCTGTTTTTT. Its translation: CAIRAVAGSNTGELFF.